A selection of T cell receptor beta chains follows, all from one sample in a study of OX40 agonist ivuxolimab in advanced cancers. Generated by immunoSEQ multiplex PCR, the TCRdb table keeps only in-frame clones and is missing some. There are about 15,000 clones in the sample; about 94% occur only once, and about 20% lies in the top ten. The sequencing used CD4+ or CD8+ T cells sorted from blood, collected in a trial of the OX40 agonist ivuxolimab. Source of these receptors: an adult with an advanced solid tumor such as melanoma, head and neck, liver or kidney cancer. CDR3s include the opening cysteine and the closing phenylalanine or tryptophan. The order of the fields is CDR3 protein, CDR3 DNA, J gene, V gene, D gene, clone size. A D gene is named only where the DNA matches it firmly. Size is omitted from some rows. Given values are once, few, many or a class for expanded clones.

cdr3_aa: CASSPSPGLHIQETQYF
cdr3_nt: TGTGCCAGCAGCCCCAGCCCGGGACTCCATATTCAAGAGACCCAGTACTTC
j_call: TRBJ2-5
v_call: TRBV7-6
d_call: .
clone_size: .

cdr3_aa: CASSTSSGRLSLGTGELFF
cdr3_nt: TGTGCCAGTAGTACCTCTAGCGGGAGGTTGAGTCTTGGCACCGGGGAGCTGTTTTTT
j_call: TRBJ2-2
v_call: TRBV19
d_call: TRBD2
clone_size: .

cdr3_aa: CASSLYAGGQGNEQFF
cdr3_nt: TGTGCCAGCAGCTTATACGCGGGGGGGCAAGGCAATGAGCAGTTCTTC
j_call: TRBJ2-1
v_call: TRBV11-2
d_call: TRBD2
clone_size: .

cdr3_aa: CASSLDPGNYYEQYF
cdr3_nt: TGCGCCAGCAGCTTGGATCCAGGGAACTATTACGAGCAGTACTTC
j_call: TRBJ2-7
v_call: TRBV5-1
d_call: .
clone_size: .

cdr3_aa: CASSAYGLDSNEQFF
cdr3_nt: TGTGCCAGCAGCGCCTATGGACTAGACTCGAATGAGCAGTTCTTC
j_call: TRBJ2-1
v_call: TRBV5-6
d_call: TRBD2
clone_size: .

cdr3_aa: CASSYSTAGELFF
cdr3_nt: TGTGCCAGCAGTTACTCGACTGCCGGGGAGCTGTTTTTT
j_call: TRBJ2-2
v_call: TRBV6-5
d_call: .
clone_size: .

cdr3_aa: CASSLGQGSGSNQPQHF
cdr3_nt: TGTGCCAGCAGTTTGGGACAGGGAAGTGGAAGCAATCAGCCCCAGCATTTT
j_call: TRBJ1-5
v_call: TRBV28
d_call: TRBD1
clone_size: once

cdr3_aa: CASSRGTVSPQHF
cdr3_nt: TGTGCCAGTAGTAGGGGGACAGTAAGTCCCCAGCATTTT
j_call: TRBJ1-5
v_call: TRBV19
d_call: TRBD1
clone_size: .

cdr3_aa: CASSLIGTEAFF
cdr3_nt: TGCGCCAGCAGCTTGATTGGAACTGAAGCTTTCTTT
j_call: TRBJ1-1
v_call: TRBV5-1
d_call: .
clone_size: .

cdr3_aa: CASSYSEAGELFF
cdr3_nt: TGTGCCAGCAGTTACTCGGAGGCCGGGGAGCTGTTTTTT
j_call: TRBJ2-2
v_call: TRBV6-5
d_call: .
clone_size: .

cdr3_aa: CASSPGGSGNTIYF
cdr3_nt: TGTGCCAGCAGCCCGGGAGGCTCTGGAAACACCATATATTTT
j_call: TRBJ1-3
v_call: TRBV7-3
d_call: .
clone_size: .

cdr3_aa: CASSTGQGSYEQYF
cdr3_nt: TGTGCCAGCAGCACCGGACAGGGCAGCTACGAGCAGTACTTC
j_call: TRBJ2-7
v_call: TRBV9
d_call: TRBD1
clone_size: .

cdr3_aa: CASSWARTYEQYF
cdr3_nt: TGTGCCAGCAGCTGGGCGCGGACCTACGAGCAGTACTTC
j_call: TRBJ2-7
v_call: TRBV5-5
d_call: .
clone_size: .

cdr3_aa: CASRDRGYGYTF
cdr3_nt: TGTGCCAGCAGGGACAGGGGGTATGGCTACACCTTC
j_call: TRBJ1-2
v_call: TRBV28
d_call: TRBD1
clone_size: .

cdr3_aa: CASSQEYSSGGAWSYNEQFF
cdr3_nt: TGCGCCAGCAGCCAAGAATATTCCAGCGGGGGGGCTTGGTCCTACAATGAGCAGTTCTTC
j_call: TRBJ2-1
v_call: TRBV4-1
d_call: TRBD2
clone_size: .

cdr3_aa: CATSGGGPTGELFF
cdr3_nt: TGTGCCACCTCAGGGGGAGGGCCGACCGGGGAGCTGTTTTTT
j_call: TRBJ2-2
v_call: TRBV19
d_call: .
clone_size: .

cdr3_aa: CAISEQGRDYEQFF
cdr3_nt: TGTGCCATCAGTGAACAGGGTCGGGACTATGAGCAGTTCTTC
j_call: TRBJ2-1
v_call: TRBV10-3
d_call: .
clone_size: once

cdr3_aa: CSVEVGPGSYEQYF
cdr3_nt: TGCAGCGTTGAAGTGGGGCCAGGATCGTACGAGCAGTACTTC
j_call: TRBJ2-7
v_call: TRBV29-1
d_call: .
clone_size: .

cdr3_aa: CASSDYESYEQYF
cdr3_nt: TGCGCCAGCAGTGATTACGAGTCCTACGAGCAGTACTTC
j_call: TRBJ2-7
v_call: TRBV10-1
d_call: .
clone_size: once

cdr3_aa: CASSLGRSSTDTQYF
cdr3_nt: TGTGCCAGCAGCTTAGGCCGATCTAGCACAGATACGCAGTATTTT
j_call: TRBJ2-3
v_call: TRBV11-2
d_call: .
clone_size: .

cdr3_aa: CAWSKGRGEKLFF
cdr3_nt: TGTGCCTGGAGTAAGGGGAGAGGGGAAAAACTGTTTTTT
j_call: TRBJ1-4
v_call: TRBV30
d_call: .
clone_size: .

cdr3_aa: CASSVGQGDSPLHF
cdr3_nt: TGTGCCAGCAGCGTTGGACAGGGGGATTCACCCCTCCACTTT
j_call: TRBJ1-6
v_call: TRBV9
d_call: TRBD1
clone_size: medium-sized

cdr3_aa: CGAGYEQYF
cdr3_nt: TGTGGGGCGGGATACGAGCAGTACTTC
j_call: TRBJ2-7
v_call: TRBV7-9
d_call: .
clone_size: .

cdr3_aa: CASSDSYEQYF
cdr3_nt: TGTGCCAGCTCTGACTCGTACGAGCAGTACTTC
j_call: TRBJ2-7
v_call: TRBV25-1
d_call: .
clone_size: .

cdr3_aa: CASSQGGVAGGQPQHF
cdr3_nt: TGCGCCAGCAGCCAGGGCGGCGTGGCAGGGGGACAGCCCCAGCATTTT
j_call: TRBJ1-5
v_call: TRBV4-1
d_call: TRBD1
clone_size: .

cdr3_aa: CASSFGGSTYEQYF
cdr3_nt: TGTGCCAGCAGTTTTGGAGGGAGTACCTACGAGCAGTACTTC
j_call: TRBJ2-7
v_call: TRBV28
d_call: .
clone_size: .

cdr3_aa: CASSVGSGLNQPQHF
cdr3_nt: TGTGCCAGCAGCGTAGGCTCAGGCCTCAATCAGCCCCAGCATTTT
j_call: TRBJ1-5
v_call: TRBV9
d_call: .
clone_size: .

cdr3_aa: CASSNLQGRVGHTEAFF
cdr3_nt: TGTGCCAGCAGCAACTTACAGGGGCGAGTAGGGCACACTGAAGCTTTCTTT
j_call: TRBJ1-1
v_call: TRBV21-1
d_call: .
clone_size: .

cdr3_aa: CASSLSPGGPVTDTQYF
cdr3_nt: TGTGCCAGCAGCTTGTCCCCGGGGGGGCCTGTCACAGATACGCAGTATTTT
j_call: TRBJ2-3
v_call: TRBV7-6
d_call: TRBD2
clone_size: few

cdr3_aa: CASSSRGAGQPQHF
cdr3_nt: TGTGCCAGCAGTTCCCGAGGGGCAGGGCAGCCCCAGCATTTT
j_call: TRBJ1-5
v_call: TRBV6-6
d_call: .
clone_size: .

cdr3_aa: CASSPGHEQYF
cdr3_nt: TGTGCCAGCTCACCAGGGCACGAGCAGTACTTC
j_call: TRBJ2-7
v_call: TRBV18
d_call: .
clone_size: .

cdr3_aa: CASSWVHDWQFF
cdr3_nt: TGTGCCAGCAGTTGGGTCCACGATTGGCAGTTCTTC
j_call: TRBJ2-1
v_call: TRBV6-6
d_call: .
clone_size: .

cdr3_aa: CASSFSASTDTQYF
cdr3_nt: TGTGCCAGCAGTTTTAGCGCGAGCACAGATACGCAGTATTTT
j_call: TRBJ2-3
v_call: TRBV28
d_call: .
clone_size: .

cdr3_aa: CASHLRGTDTQYF
cdr3_nt: TGTGCCAGCCATCTTCGGGGCACAGATACGCAGTATTTT
j_call: TRBJ2-3
v_call: TRBV2
d_call: .
clone_size: .

cdr3_aa: CASSVGGTSGANNEQFF
cdr3_nt: TGTGCCAGCAGCGTAGGAGGGACTAGCGGGGCCAACAATGAGCAGTTCTTC
j_call: TRBJ2-1
v_call: TRBV9
d_call: TRBD2
clone_size: once

cdr3_aa: CASSGTGDGADTQYF
cdr3_nt: TGTGCCAGCAGTGGGACAGGGGATGGGGCAGATACGCAGTATTTT
j_call: TRBJ2-3
v_call: TRBV21-1
d_call: .
clone_size: few

cdr3_aa: CASSFSDVAYEQYF
cdr3_nt: TGTGCCAGCAGTTTCTCTGACGTAGCCTACGAGCAGTACTTC
j_call: TRBJ2-7
v_call: TRBV28
d_call: .
clone_size: .

cdr3_aa: CASSETPLGLNNEQFF
cdr3_nt: TGTGCCAGCAGTGAAACCCCCCTGGGACTCAACAATGAGCAGTTCTTC
j_call: TRBJ2-1
v_call: TRBV6-1
d_call: .
clone_size: once

cdr3_aa: CASSTPGTTNTGELFF
cdr3_nt: TGTGCCAGCAGCACACCCGGGACTACTAACACCGGGGAGCTGTTTTTT
j_call: TRBJ2-2
v_call: TRBV7-3
d_call: TRBD2
clone_size: .

cdr3_aa: CASREKGPPGINEQFF
cdr3_nt: TGCGCCAGCAGAGAAAAAGGGCCCCCCGGGATAAATGAGCAGTTCTTC
j_call: TRBJ2-1
v_call: TRBV10-2
d_call: .
clone_size: once

cdr3_aa: CANSAGGTGNTIYF
cdr3_nt: TGTGCCAACAGCGCCGGAGGAACTGGAAACACCATATATTTT
j_call: TRBJ1-3
v_call: TRBV9
d_call: .
clone_size: .

cdr3_aa: CASSADGHGYTF
cdr3_nt: TGTGCCAGCAGCGCGGACGGCCATGGCTACACCTTC
j_call: TRBJ1-2
v_call: TRBV9
d_call: .
clone_size: few

cdr3_aa: CASIAGGPASPPQHF
cdr3_nt: TGTGCCAGTATCGCAGGGGGCCCAGCTAGTCCGCCCCAGCATTTT
j_call: TRBJ1-5
v_call: TRBV19
d_call: TRBD1
clone_size: .

cdr3_aa: CASRPRGAINYGYTF
cdr3_nt: TGTGCCAGCAGGCCCCGCGGGGCGATAAACTATGGCTACACCTTC
j_call: TRBJ1-2
v_call: TRBV2
d_call: .
clone_size: .

cdr3_aa: CAWSTGYGYTF
cdr3_nt: TGTGCCTGGAGTACAGGGTACGGCTACACCTTC
j_call: TRBJ1-2
v_call: TRBV30
d_call: .
clone_size: .

cdr3_aa: CATSRSLAGVGEQYF
cdr3_nt: TGTGCCACCAGCAGAAGTCTAGCGGGAGTCGGCGAGCAGTACTTC
j_call: TRBJ2-7
v_call: TRBV15
d_call: TRBD2
clone_size: .

cdr3_aa: CASSLGRTGAYEQYF
cdr3_nt: TGTGCCAGCAGCTTAGGCCGGACAGGGGCTTACGAGCAGTACTTC
j_call: TRBJ2-7
v_call: TRBV7-9
d_call: TRBD1
clone_size: .

cdr3_aa: CASSEFTADNYEQYF
cdr3_nt: TGTGCCAGCAGTGAATTTACGGCTGACAACTACGAGCAGTACTTC
j_call: TRBJ2-7
v_call: TRBV6-1
d_call: .
clone_size: .